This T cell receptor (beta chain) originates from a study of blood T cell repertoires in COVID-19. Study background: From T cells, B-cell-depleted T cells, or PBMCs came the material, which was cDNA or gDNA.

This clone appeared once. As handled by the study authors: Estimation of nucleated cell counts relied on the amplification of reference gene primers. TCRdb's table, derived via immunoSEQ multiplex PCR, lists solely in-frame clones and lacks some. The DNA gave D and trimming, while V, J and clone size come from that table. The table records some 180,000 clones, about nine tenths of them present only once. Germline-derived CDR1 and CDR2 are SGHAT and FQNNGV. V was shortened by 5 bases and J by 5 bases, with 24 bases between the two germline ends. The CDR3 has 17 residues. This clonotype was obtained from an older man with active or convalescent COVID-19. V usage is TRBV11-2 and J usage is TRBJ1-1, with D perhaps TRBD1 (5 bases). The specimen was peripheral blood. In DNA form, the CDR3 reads TGTGCCAGCAGCCCCAGGGAAGGCCAACCGAGGTGGACTGAAGCTTTCTTT. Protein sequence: CASSPREGQPRWTEAFF.